This TCR beta chain was sequenced in a study of regulatory T cells in long-lasting Graves disease. Findings and caveats of the study: TCR diversity was lower in persistent than newly diagnosed Graves' disease. Persistent patients had a count of shared public clonotypes (approximately 3,000) that exceeded that of new patients (approximately 1,000). The small sample size may have reduced accuracy.

The sample holds a few counts of this clonotype. Antigen specificity is unknown. The time point was: newly diagnosed GD, antithyroid drugs for less than 3 months. Extracted PBMC RNA gave rise to the TCR library. Staff drew approximately 9.3 milliliters of peripheral blood into EDTA tubes. The V and J ends lost 1 base and 1 base respectively, with 7 bases between them. The CDR3 totals 14 residues. Germline V gene data show CDR1 as SEHNR and CDR2 as FQNEAQ (reference sequence). Arm-PCR with iRepertoire HTBI primers amplified the CDR3 regions for these TCR beta libraries. MiXCR was run by TCRdb on the multiplex PCR reads, yielding one entry per CDR3 protein. Of 350,000 to 550,000 distinct CDR3 sequences in the sample, about 15% were seen once. The same sample was also studied in work on T cells in Graves' hyperthyroidism and ophthalmopathy.

The sample consisted of peripheral blood mononuclear cells (PBMCs), taken at new diagnosis, from a patient treated with antithyroid drugs. This chain connects TRBV7-9 to TRBJ1-1, with D unclear. The receptor was derived from a young woman with Graves disease. This CDR3 reads CASSLVRGNTEAFF. CDR3 bases: TGTGCCAGCAGCTTAGTTCGGGGGAACACTGAAGCTTTCTTT. The entire variable domain, with the rest obtained from reference TRBV7-9 and TRBJ1-1, is as follows: DTGVSQNPRHKITKRGQNVTFRCDPISEHNRLYWYRQTLGQGPEFLTYFQNEAQLEKSRLLSDRFSAERPKGSFSTLEIQRTEQGDSAMYLCASSLVRGNTEAFFGQGTRLTVV.